This paragraph covers one T cell receptor beta chain sequence. The V segment lost 7 bases and the J segment 1 base; nucleotides outside the gene matches: 5. Per germline, CDR1 MNHNY and CDR2 SVGAGI (reference sequence). This CDR3 spans 14 amino acids. The data were obtained in a study of T cell changes during pregnancy in multiple sclerosis. Here immunoSEQ multiplex PCR was the method, and the copy in TCRdb shows in-frame clones only, minus some. In the table there are approximately 2,200 clones, 80% of which are singletons. This TCR was sampled from a female patient with multiple sclerosis, enrolled in a pregnancy study. Some clones in this sample may be carry-over from other donors' samples. Sequences were obtained from CD4+ T cells from PBMCs (not recorded whether the cells were cultured). The chain employs TRBV6-6 and TRBJ2-3; 7 nucleotides line up with TRBD2. The CDR3 region is CASKGAGRTDTQYF. The CDR3 bases are TGTGCCAGCAAAGGAGCGGGGCGCACAGATACGCAGTATTTT.